The next 25 T cell receptor beta chains were all read from a single sample in a study of regulatory T cells in long-lasting Graves disease. In building TCR beta libraries, iRepertoire HTBI primers were used together with Arm-PCR of CDR3 regions. Each CDR3 protein gets one entry after TCRdb re-called the multiplex PCR reads with MiXCR. The table has approximately 350,000 distinct CDR3 sequences, under 20% seen once. This sample's time point: newly diagnosed GD, antithyroid drugs for less than 3 months. Extracted PBMC RNA gave rise to the TCR library. Another study also made use of these data, one on T cells in Graves' hyperthyroidism and ophthalmopathy.

Sequenced material: peripheral blood mononuclear cells (PBMCs), taken at new diagnosis, from a patient treated with antithyroid drugs. These receptors were collected from a woman younger than 35 with Graves disease.

On this clonotype itself: A much bigger clone sits one base away, suggesting this may be a read error. The V call is TRBV6-1, the J call TRBJ1-5, with D possibly matching TRBD1 (6 bases). The CDR3 loop spans 15 amino acids. Germline V gene sequence: CDR1 MNHNS, CDR2 SASEGT. Trimming cost V 8 bases and J 0 bases, with 14 bases left between them. This CDR3 reads CASGDGQLSNQPQHF. Written as DNA, the CDR3 is TGTGCCAGCGGAGACGGACAGCTTAGCAATCAGCCCCAGCATTTT.

The J gene is TRBJ1-5, the V gene TRBV28; TRBD1 matches at 8 bases. Germline CDR1 MDHEN, CDR2 SYDVKM. The CDR3 spans 14 residues. J was trimmed by 5 bases and V by 3 bases; bases with no gene match: 3. CDR3 protein: CASSFADRDQPQHF. The CDR3 DNA is TGTGCCAGCAGTTTCGCGGACAGGGATCAGCCCCAGCATTTT.

This clonotype was detected many times. The V call is TRBV7-2, the J call TRBJ2-1; 9 bases match TRBD2. CDR3 size: 16 residues. The germline V gene has CDR1 SGHTA and CDR2 FQGNSA. J lost 4 bases, V lost 1 base, and 5 bases had no gene match. CDR3: CASSLVRLAAYNEQFF. The CDR3 region has the DNA TGTGCCAGCAGCTTAGTTCGACTAGCGGCTTACAATGAGCAGTTCTTC. The entire variable domain, with the rest obtained from reference TRBV7-2 and TRBJ2-1, is as follows: GAGVSQSPSNKVTEKGKDVELRCDPISGHTALYWYRQSLGQGLEFLIYFQGNSAPDKSGLPSDRFSAERTGGSVSTLTIQRTQQEDSAVYLCASSLVRLAAYNEQFFGPGTRLTVL.

The table lists this clonotype with many counts. V usage is TRBV12-3 or TRBV12-4 and J usage is TRBJ1-1; 8 bases match TRBD1. CDR3 length: 12 amino acids. The V segment lost 6 bases and the J segment 7 bases; nucleotides outside the gene matches: 4. The CDR3 coding sequence is TGTGCCAGCAGCTCGGGACAGGATGAAGCTTTCTTT. Residues: CASSSGQDEAFF.

This clonotype was recorded at least ten times. The chain recombines TRBV5-1 with TRBJ2-2; tentatively, D is TRBD2 (6 bases). Per germline, CDR1 SGHRS and CDR2 YFSETQ. V was shortened by 3 bases and J by 6 bases, with 9 bases between the two germline ends. The CDR3 covers 13 residues. The CDR3: CASSSRESGELFF. In DNA form, the CDR3 reads TGCGCCAGCAGCTCCCGGGAGTCCGGGGAGCTGTTTTTT.

The chain uses TRBV27 and TRBJ2-7; 8 bases fit TRBD1. The CDR3 has 14 amino acids. The J segment lost 3 bases and the V segment lost 5 bases, leaving 6 bases of the junction unmatched. The V gene's germline CDR1 is MNHEY and CDR2 SMNVEV (reference sequence). CDR3 nucleotide sequence: TGTGCCAGCAGTCCAAAGGGGACAGGCTACGAGCAGTACTTC. It encodes CASSPKGTGYEQYF.

This clonotype occurred many times. The V call is TRBV12-3 or TRBV12-4, the J call TRBJ2-7, with TRBD2 identical over 7 bases. With V trimmed by 3 bases and J by 5 bases, 4 bases remained unmatched. This CDR3 is 13 amino acids long. Written as DNA, the CDR3 is TGTGCCAGCAGTTTGGCAGCGGGGAACGAGCAGTACTTC. Translated, it gives CASSLAAGNEQYF.

This chain connects TRBV10-3 to TRBJ1-5, with D unclear. The ends were cut back, 3 bases at V and 5 bases at J, with 11 bases in the middle. Germline V gene sequence: CDR1 ENHRY, CDR2 SYGVKD. The CDR3 extends over 14 amino acids. The CDR3 DNA reads TGTGCCATCAGTGATGAGAGATCACATCAGCCCCAGCATTTT. Protein: CAISDERSHQPQHF.

This clonotype was counted at least ten times. This chain joins TRBV20-1 and TRBJ2-1; 9 nucleotides line up with TRBD1. Germline CDR1 reads DFQATT; CDR2 reads SNEGSKA (reference sequence). Trimming removed 3 bases from V and 6 bases from J; junction bases left unmatched: 9. The CDR3 is 15 residues long. In DNA form, the CDR3 reads TGCAGTGCTAGCCAGGGACAGGGTTTCTTCAATGAGCAGTTCTTC. Amino acid sequence: CSASQGQGFFNEQFF.

This clonotype was counted between two and nine times. The genes are TRBV6-5 and TRBJ2-7, with TRBD2 identical over 9 bases. Germline loops: CDR1 MNHEY, CDR2 SVGAGI. The V gene end was trimmed by 2 bases and the J gene end by 0 bases; junction bases not matched to a gene: 5. The length of the CDR3 is 16 residues. This chain's CDR3 is CASSYPSGRSSYEQYF. CDR3 nucleotides: TGTGCCAGCAGTTACCCAAGCGGGAGGAGCTCCTACGAGCAGTACTTC.

This clonotype has a handful of counts. Here the CDR3 DNA reads TGCAGTGCTAGAGACCCAATTCGATCGGGCTCCTACAATGAGCAGTTCTTC. Its protein is CSARDPIRSGSYNEQFF. The V and J genes are TRBV20-1 and TRBJ2-1; no firm D call. Deletions cut 0 bases from V and 0 bases from J, with 15 bases between. The CDR3 extends over 17 amino acids. Germline CDR1 is DFQATT and CDR2 is SNEGSKA (reference sequence).

The chain joins TRBV18 to TRBJ2-6; D ambiguous. Germline V gene lookup returns CDR1 KGHSH and CDR2 LQKENI. V lost 2 bases to trimming and J lost 0 bases, with 5 bases between them. The CDR3 length is 15 residues. The CDR3 reads CASSPAPSGANVLTF. In DNA, the CDR3 is TGTGCCAGCTCACCAGCACCCTCTGGGGCCAACGTCCTGACTTTC.

Concerning this clonotype itself: A read error is the likely source, as a far larger clone sits one nucleotide away. J is TRBJ2-7 and V is TRBV29-1, with D unresolved. V was clipped by 5 bases and J by 7 bases, with 15 bases between them. This CDR3 contains 12 residues. In germline, CDR1 is SQVTM, CDR2 ANQGSEA. The CDR3 region has the DNA TGCAGCGTTCGAAAGGCCTACAATGAGCAGTACTTC. Encoded protein: CSVRKAYNEQYF.

This clonotype was picked up many times. The chain carries TRBV3-1 and TRBJ1-2, with D possibly matching TRBD1 (5 bases). Germline V CDR1 and CDR2: LGHDT, YNNKEL (reference sequence). This CDR3 has 14 residues. Trimming removed 3 bases from V and 2 bases from J, with 10 bases in between. CDR3 in amino acids: CASSHGTGNYGYTF. In DNA form, the CDR3 reads TGTGCCAGCAGCCACGGGACGGGGAACTATGGCTACACCTTC.

The V gene is TRBV4-3, the J gene TRBJ2-1; 8 positions agree with TRBD2. Germline CDR1 LGHNA, CDR2 YSLEER. The CDR3 extends over 15 amino acids. After removal of 3 bases from V and 8 bases from J, the junction contained 9 bases not matched to a gene. CDR3 protein: CASSQESGSDDEQFF. The CDR3 DNA reads TGCGCCAGCAGCCAGGAGAGCGGGAGCGATGATGAGCAGTTCTTC.

At least ten counts were recorded for this clonotype. The V gene is TRBV12-3 or TRBV12-4, the J gene TRBJ2-5; weak D call: TRBD2 (5 bases). CDR3 length: 15 residues. V shed 5 bases and J shed 1 base, with 14 bases lying between them. The CDR3 sequence: CASSPRTGFQETQYF. The DNA for the CDR3 is TGTGCCAGCAGTCCTCGGACGGGATTCCAAGAGACCCAGTACTTC.

This clonotype was recorded many times. The chain couples TRBV20-1 to TRBJ2-5; 7 bases map to TRBD2. Germline CDR1 DFQATT, CDR2 SNEGSKA (reference sequence). CDR3 size: 14 residues. The J segment lost 5 bases and the V segment lost 4 bases, leaving 10 bases of the junction unmatched. CDR3 sequence reads: CSATLGGFAETQYF. Written as DNA, the CDR3 is TGCAGTGCTACCCTCGGGGGGTTCGCGGAGACCCAGTACTTC.

The rearrangement uses TRBV14 and TRBJ2-1, with D uncertain. Trimming took 1 base from V and 11 from J, leaving 9 bases between them. Germline-derived CDR1 and CDR2 are SGHDN and FVKESK. This CDR3 has 12 residues. In nucleotides, the CDR3 is TGTGCCAGCAGCCAAGCAAGAGGAAAGCAGTTCTTC. This sequence encodes CASSQARGKQFF.

This clonotype was detected ten times or more. The chain joins TRBV13 to TRBJ2-3; 14 nucleotides align to TRBD2. The germline gives CDR1 PRHDT, CDR2 FYEKMQ (reference sequence). CDR3 length equals 16 residues. V lost 5 bases, J lost 2 bases, and 3 bases stayed unmatched. DNA of the CDR3: TGTGCCAGCAGCCCGGGACTAGCGGGGGTCACAGATACGCAGTATTTT. Translating gives CASSPGLAGVTDTQYF.

This clonotype has ten or more counts. The V gene is TRBV12-3 or TRBV12-4, the J gene TRBJ1-3, with 7 nucleotides matching TRBD1. The CDR3 loop spans 15 amino acids. Trimming at V came to 4 bases and at J to 3 bases, leaving 6 bases not matched to a gene. CDR3 sequence: CASSSTGVGGNTIYF. In nucleotides, the CDR3 is TGTGCCAGCAGTTCCACAGGGGTTGGTGGAAACACCATATATTTT.

This clonotype was found many times. The rearrangement uses TRBV20-1 and TRBJ2-5, with TRBD2 matching over 8 bases. Looked up from germline, CDR1 is DFQATT and CDR2 is SNEGSKA (reference sequence). CDR3 length: 13 residues. Trimming removed 3 bases from V and 4 bases from J; junction bases left unmatched: 4. CDR3 nucleotides: TGCAGTGCTAGCGGGGGGGGTGGAGAGACCCAGTACTTC. Translated, it gives CSASGGGGETQYF.

Concerning this clonotype: A far larger clone lies a single base away; this is likely a read error. The chain combines TRBV7-2 with TRBJ2-7; D is uncertain. The germline V gene has CDR1 SGHTA and CDR2 FQGNSA. With 5 bases removed from V and 6 bases from J, the gap between germline ends came to 8 bases. There are 11 residues in the CDR3. Here the CDR3 DNA reads TGTGCCAGCAGCGGGGTCCGCGAGCAGTACTTC. This encodes CASSGVREQYF.

Written as DNA, the CDR3 is TGTGCCAGCAGGATAGCGGGGGGGCTTGGAGATACGCAGTATTTT. Its translation is CASRIAGGLGDTQYF. The gene calls are TRBV11-2 and TRBJ2-3; 11 bases are a match to TRBD2. The V gene end was trimmed by 6 bases and the J gene end by 5 bases; junction bases not matched to a gene: 7. Germline lookup yields CDR1 SGHAT and CDR2 FQNNGV. The length of the CDR3 is 15 residues.

In regard to this clonotype: A much bigger clone sits one base away, suggesting this may be a read error. In this CDR3 the conserved last residue, phenylalanine or tryptophan, is missing, so a read error is likely. The chain joins TRBV20-1 to TRBJ2-2; the D is unclear. The CDR3 is 11 residues long. CDR1 and CDR2 from the germline V gene are DFQATT and SNEGSKA (reference sequence). V lost 0 bases and J 5 bases, leaving 1 base between the germline ends. CDR3 nucleotide sequence: TGCAGTGCTAGAGATACCGGGGAGCTGTTTTCT. It translates to CSARDTGELFS.

This clonotype was seen at least ten times. DNA of the CDR3: TGCGCCAGCAGCTTGGAGGGGTTTGAGGAGCAGTACTTC. It encodes CASSLEGFEEQYF. The V and J genes are TRBV5-1 and TRBJ2-7, with D maybe TRBD1 (5 bases). Trimming stripped 0 bases from V and 7 bases from J, with 11 bases between. This CDR3 region has 13 residues. Germline assignment: CDR1 SGHRS and CDR2 YFSETQ.